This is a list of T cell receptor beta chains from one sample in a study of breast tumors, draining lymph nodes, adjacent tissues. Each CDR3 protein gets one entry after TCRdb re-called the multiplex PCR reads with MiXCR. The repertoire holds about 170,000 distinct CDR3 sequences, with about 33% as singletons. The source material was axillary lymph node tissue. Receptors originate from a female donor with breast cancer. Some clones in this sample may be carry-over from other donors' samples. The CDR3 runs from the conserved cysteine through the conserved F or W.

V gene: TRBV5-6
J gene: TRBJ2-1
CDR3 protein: CASSPGVGGWYNEQFF

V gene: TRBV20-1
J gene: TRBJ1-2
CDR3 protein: CSAQGAGTGAYGYTF

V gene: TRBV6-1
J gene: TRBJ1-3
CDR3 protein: CASSETGSGVRGNTVYF

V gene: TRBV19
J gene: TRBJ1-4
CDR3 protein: CASSARGRQSNEKLFF

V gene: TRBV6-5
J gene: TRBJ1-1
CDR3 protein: CGSRGRSNAEAFF

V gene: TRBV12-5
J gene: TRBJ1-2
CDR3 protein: CASGFYGTLYGYTF

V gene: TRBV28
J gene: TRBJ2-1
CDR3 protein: CASSLVPRLAAYNQQFF

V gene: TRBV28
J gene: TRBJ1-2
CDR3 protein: CASSQRYGYTF

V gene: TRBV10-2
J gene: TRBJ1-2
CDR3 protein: CASSDQGNYGYTF

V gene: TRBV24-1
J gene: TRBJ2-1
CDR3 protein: CATSKGARNEQFF

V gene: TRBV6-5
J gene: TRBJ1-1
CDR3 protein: CASSTRGMMNTEAFF

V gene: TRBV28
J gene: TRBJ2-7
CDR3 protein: CASSLELAGEEQYF

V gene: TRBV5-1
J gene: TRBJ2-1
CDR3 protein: CASSFGTSGGDEQFF

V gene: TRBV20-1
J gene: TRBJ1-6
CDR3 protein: CSASDRGQGSPLHF

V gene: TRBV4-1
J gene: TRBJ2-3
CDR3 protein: CASSQIKGGVSTDTQYF

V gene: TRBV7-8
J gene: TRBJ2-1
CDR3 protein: CASSRGTSGGNEQFF

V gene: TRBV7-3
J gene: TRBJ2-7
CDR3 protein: CASNKLTEQYF

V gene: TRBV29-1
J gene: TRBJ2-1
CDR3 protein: CSVEVDLTYNEQFF

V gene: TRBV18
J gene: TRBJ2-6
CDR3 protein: CASSNLDSSGANVLTF

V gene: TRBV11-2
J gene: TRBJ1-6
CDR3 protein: CARAATGGERSPLHF